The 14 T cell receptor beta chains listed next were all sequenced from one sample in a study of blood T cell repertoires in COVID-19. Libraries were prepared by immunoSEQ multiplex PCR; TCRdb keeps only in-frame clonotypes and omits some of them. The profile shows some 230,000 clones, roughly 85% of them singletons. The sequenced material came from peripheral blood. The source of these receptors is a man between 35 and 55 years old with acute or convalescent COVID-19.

The CDR3 region is CASSFPLVAGELFF. CDR3 DNA sequence: TGTGCCAGCAGCTTCCCACTAGTCGCCGGGGAGCTGTTTTTT. The gene calls are TRBV7-9 and TRBJ2-2; D possibly corresponds to TRBD2 (5 bases). The CDR3 is 14 residues long. V lost 3 bases to trimming and J lost 6 bases, with 11 bases between them. CDR1 is SEHNR, CDR2 FQNEAQ, per germline (reference sequence).

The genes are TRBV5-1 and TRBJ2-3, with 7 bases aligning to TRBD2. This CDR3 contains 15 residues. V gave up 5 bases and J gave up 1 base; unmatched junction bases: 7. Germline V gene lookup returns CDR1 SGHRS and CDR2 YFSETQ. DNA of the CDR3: TGCGCCAGCAGTCGGGGGAGCGGGGGCACAGATACGCAGTATTTT. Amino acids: CASSRGSGGTDTQYF.

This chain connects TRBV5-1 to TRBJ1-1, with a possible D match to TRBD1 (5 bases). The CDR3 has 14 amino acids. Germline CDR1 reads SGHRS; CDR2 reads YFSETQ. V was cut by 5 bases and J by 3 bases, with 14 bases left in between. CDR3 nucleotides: TGCGCCAGCAGTCCTCAGGGCCCGGACACTGAAGCTTTCTTT. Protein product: CASSPQGPDTEAFF. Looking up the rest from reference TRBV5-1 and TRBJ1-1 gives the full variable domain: KAGVTQTPRYLIKTRGQQVTLSCSPISGHRSVSWYQQTPGQGLQFLFEYFSETQRNKGNFPGRFSGRQFSNSRSEMNVSTLELGDSALYLCASSPQGPDTEAFFGQGTRLTVV.

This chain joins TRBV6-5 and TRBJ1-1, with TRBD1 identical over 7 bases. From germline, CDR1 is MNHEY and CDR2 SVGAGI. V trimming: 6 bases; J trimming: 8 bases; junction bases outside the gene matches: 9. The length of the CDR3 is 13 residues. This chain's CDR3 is CASSRDSFLEAFF. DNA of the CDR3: TGTGCCAGCAGCCGGGACAGCTTTTTGGAAGCTTTCTTT.

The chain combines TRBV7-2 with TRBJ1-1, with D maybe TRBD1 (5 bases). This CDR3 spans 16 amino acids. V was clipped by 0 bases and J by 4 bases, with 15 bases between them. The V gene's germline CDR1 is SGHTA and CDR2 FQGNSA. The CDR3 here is CASSLAAARVGTEAFF. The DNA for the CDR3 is TGTGCCAGCAGCTTAGCGGCAGCCAGGGTAGGCACTGAAGCTTTCTTT.

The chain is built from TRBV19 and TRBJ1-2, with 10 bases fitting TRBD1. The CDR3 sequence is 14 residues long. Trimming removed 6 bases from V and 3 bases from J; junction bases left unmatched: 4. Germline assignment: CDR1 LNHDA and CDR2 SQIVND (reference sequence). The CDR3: CASSPGTGDYGYTF. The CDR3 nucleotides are TGTGCCAGTAGCCCCGGGACAGGGGACTATGGCTACACCTTC.

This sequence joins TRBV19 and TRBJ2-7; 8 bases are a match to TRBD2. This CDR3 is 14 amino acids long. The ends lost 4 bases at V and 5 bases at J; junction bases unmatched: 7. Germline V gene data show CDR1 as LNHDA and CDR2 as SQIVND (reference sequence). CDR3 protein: CASSRDGSGNEQYF. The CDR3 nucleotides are TGTGCCAGTAGTAGGGACGGTAGCGGGAACGAGCAGTACTTC.

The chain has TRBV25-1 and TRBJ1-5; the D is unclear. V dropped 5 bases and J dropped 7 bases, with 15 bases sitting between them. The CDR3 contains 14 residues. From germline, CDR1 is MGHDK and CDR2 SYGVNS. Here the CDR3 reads CASSLPGPMQPQHF. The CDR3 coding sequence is TGTGCCAGCAGTCTACCGGGTCCCATGCAGCCCCAGCATTTT.

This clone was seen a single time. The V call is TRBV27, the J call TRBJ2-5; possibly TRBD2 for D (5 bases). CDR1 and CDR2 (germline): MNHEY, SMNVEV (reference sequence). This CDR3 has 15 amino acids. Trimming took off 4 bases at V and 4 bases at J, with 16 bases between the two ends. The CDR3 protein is CASSSVASSVETQYF. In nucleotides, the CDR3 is TGTGCCAGCAGTTCCGTGGCTAGCTCGGTAGAGACCCAGTACTTC.

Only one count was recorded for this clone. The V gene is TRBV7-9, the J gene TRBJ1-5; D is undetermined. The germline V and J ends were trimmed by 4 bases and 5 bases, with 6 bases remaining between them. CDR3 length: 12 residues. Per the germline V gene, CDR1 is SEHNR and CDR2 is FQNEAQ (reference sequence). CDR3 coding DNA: TGTGCCAGCAGCTCGGTCGATCAGCCCCAGCATTTT. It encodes CASSSVDQPQHF.

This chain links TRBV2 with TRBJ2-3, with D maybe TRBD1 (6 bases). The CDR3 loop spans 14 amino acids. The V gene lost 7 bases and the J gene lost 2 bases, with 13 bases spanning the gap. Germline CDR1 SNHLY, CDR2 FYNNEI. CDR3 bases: TGTGCCAGCACCGGAGACAGGAACACAGATACGCAGTATTTT. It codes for CASTGDRNTDTQYF.

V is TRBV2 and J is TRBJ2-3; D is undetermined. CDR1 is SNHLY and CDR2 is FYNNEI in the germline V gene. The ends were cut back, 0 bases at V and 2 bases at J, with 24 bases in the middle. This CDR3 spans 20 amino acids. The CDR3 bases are TGTGCCAGCAGTGAAGCGCGCCCAGGATACCTTCTTTCCCACACAGATACGCAGTATTTT. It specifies CASSEARPGYLLSHTDTQYF. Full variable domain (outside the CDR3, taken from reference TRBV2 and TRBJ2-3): EPEVTQTPSHQVTQMGQEVILRCVPISNHLYFYWYRQILGQKVEFLVSFYNNEISEKSEIFDDQFSVERPDGSNFTLKIRSTKLEDSAMYFCASSEARPGYLLSHTDTQYFGPGTRLTVL.

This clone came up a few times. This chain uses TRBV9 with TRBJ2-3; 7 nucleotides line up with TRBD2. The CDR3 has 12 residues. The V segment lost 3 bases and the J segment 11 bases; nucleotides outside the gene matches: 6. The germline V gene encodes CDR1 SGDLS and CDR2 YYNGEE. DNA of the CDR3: TGTGCCAGCAGCGCCCAGCGGGGTGAGCAGTATTTT. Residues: CASSAQRGEQYF.

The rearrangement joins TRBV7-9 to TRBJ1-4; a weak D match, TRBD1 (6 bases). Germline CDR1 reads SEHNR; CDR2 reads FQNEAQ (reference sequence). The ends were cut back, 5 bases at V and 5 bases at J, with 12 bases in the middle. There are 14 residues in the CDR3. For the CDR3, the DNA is TGTGCCAGCAGCACGGACAGCCCCAATGAAAAACTGTTTTTT. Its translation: CASSTDSPNEKLFF.